The rows below give T cell receptor beta chains drawn from one sample of a study of beta chain features in type 1 diabetes. This table comes from immunoSEQ multiplex PCR, and its TCRdb copy is limited to in-frame clones, with some not included. The data show about 240,000 clones, around 26% seen once. The sample comprised central memory CD4+ T cells from blood. These receptors were taken from a man aged 25 to 40 in good health. Both conserved end residues are part of each CDR3. The order of the fields is J gene, V gene, D gene, clone size, CDR3 DNA, CDR3 protein. A D gene is named only where the DNA matches it firmly. The size entry is marked missing in some rows and otherwise reads once, few, many or a size class.

j_gene: TRBJ1-2; v_gene: TRBV5-4; d_gene: NA; abundance: NA; CDR3nt: TGTGCCAGCAGCTTGGGACAGGTGGATGGCTACACCTTC; CDR3aa: CASSLGQVDGYTF
j_gene: TRBJ2-5; v_gene: TRBV18; d_gene: NA; abundance: NA; CDR3nt: TGTGCCAGCTCACCAGGAGTAAGTGAGACCCAGTACTTC; CDR3aa: CASSPGVSETQYF
j_gene: TRBJ2-7; v_gene: TRBV4-2; d_gene: TRBD2; abundance: few; CDR3nt: TGTGCCAGCAGCCAAGACCGGACTAGCGGGGCGTTCGGAGAGCAGTACTTC; CDR3aa: CASSQDRTSGAFGEQYF
j_gene: TRBJ2-5; v_gene: TRBV28; d_gene: NA; abundance: few; CDR3nt: TGTGCCCTCGGCCCCCCAGGGAGGTCGACCCAGTACTTC; CDR3aa: CALGPPGRSTQYF
j_gene: TRBJ2-7; v_gene: TRBV7-9; d_gene: TRBD1; abundance: many; CDR3nt: TGTGCCAGCAGCTCCGGGGACAGGGGTCGGTACGAGCAGTACTTC; CDR3aa: CASSSGDRGRYEQYF
j_gene: TRBJ1-1; v_gene: TRBV2; d_gene: NA; abundance: NA; CDR3nt: TGTGCCAGCGCACCAGCTAACACTGAAGCTTTCTTT; CDR3aa: CASAPANTEAFF
j_gene: TRBJ1-6; v_gene: TRBV11-2; d_gene: NA; abundance: NA; CDR3nt: TGTGCCAGCAGCTTAGAAAGGGGAGAAAATTCACCCCTCCACTTT; CDR3aa: CASSLERGENSPLHF
j_gene: TRBJ1-2; v_gene: TRBV29-1; d_gene: TRBD1; abundance: NA; CDR3nt: TGCAGCGCGGGACAGGGCGGTGGTTATGGCTACACCTTC; CDR3aa: CSAGQGGGYGYTF
j_gene: TRBJ2-6; v_gene: TRBV5-4; d_gene: NA; abundance: NA; CDR3nt: TGTGCCAGCAGCCCCGGGAACAGGCCTGGTGGTGGGGCCAACGTCCTGACTTTC; CDR3aa: CASSPGNRPGGGANVLTF
j_gene: TRBJ2-5; v_gene: TRBV9; d_gene: TRBD2; abundance: few; CDR3nt: TGTGCCAGCAGCGTAGAGGCGGGAGCCAGAGAGACCCAGTACTTC; CDR3aa: CASSVEAGARETQYF
j_gene: TRBJ2-3; v_gene: TRBV15; d_gene: TRBD2; abundance: NA; CDR3nt: TGTGCCACCAGCAGAGATTTAGCGGGAGCGGATACGCAGTATTTT; CDR3aa: CATSRDLAGADTQYF
j_gene: TRBJ2-3; v_gene: TRBV5-4; d_gene: NA; abundance: NA; CDR3nt: TGTGCCAGCAGCCCGGCATCGGTACGCACAGATACGCAGTATTTT; CDR3aa: CASSPASVRTDTQYF
j_gene: TRBJ2-7; v_gene: TRBV7-9; d_gene: NA; abundance: NA; CDR3nt: TGTGCCAGCAGCTTAGCCGCGGGTTTCTACGAGCAGTACTTC; CDR3aa: CASSLAAGFYEQYF
j_gene: TRBJ2-2; v_gene: TRBV27; d_gene: NA; abundance: NA; CDR3nt: TGTGCCAGCAGTACCACCCAGACCAACACCGGGGAGCTGTTTTTT; CDR3aa: CASSTTQTNTGELFF
j_gene: TRBJ2-5; v_gene: TRBV25-1; d_gene: TRBD1; abundance: NA; CDR3nt: TGTGCCAGCAGTGGGAGACAGGGGGAAGAGACCCAGTACTTC; CDR3aa: CASSGRQGEETQYF
j_gene: TRBJ2-2; v_gene: TRBV2; d_gene: NA; abundance: NA; CDR3nt: TGTGCCAGCAGCACCAGAATGCTAGGTCGGACCGGGGAGCTGTTTTTT; CDR3aa: CASSTRMLGRTGELFF
j_gene: TRBJ2-7; v_gene: TRBV15; d_gene: NA; abundance: NA; CDR3nt: TGTGCCACCAGCAGAGGTCTCTACGAGCAGTACTTC; CDR3aa: CATSRGLYEQYF
j_gene: TRBJ2-5; v_gene: TRBV7-6; d_gene: TRBD1; abundance: few; CDR3nt: TGTGCCAGCAGCCGGGGACAGGGGGTGGTCCTAGGGGAGACCCAGTACTTC; CDR3aa: CASSRGQGVVLGETQYF
j_gene: TRBJ2-1; v_gene: TRBV6-1; d_gene: NA; abundance: few; CDR3nt: TGTGCCAGCAGTAGATACAGCTACAATGAGCAGTTCTTC; CDR3aa: CASSRYSYNEQFF
j_gene: TRBJ2-7; v_gene: TRBV7-2; d_gene: TRBD2; abundance: few; CDR3nt: TGTGCCAGCAGCTTATGGGGCGGGAGCGCGTACGAGCAGTACTTC; CDR3aa: CASSLWGGSAYEQYF
j_gene: TRBJ2-1; v_gene: TRBV7-2; d_gene: TRBD2; abundance: few; CDR3nt: TGTGCCAGCAGCCCCCGCGGTAGCGGGAGCGGGGATGAGCAGTTCTTC; CDR3aa: CASSPRGSGSGDEQFF
j_gene: TRBJ2-1; v_gene: TRBV5-4; d_gene: TRBD2; abundance: NA; CDR3nt: TGTGCCAGCAGCTTTACTAGCGGGAGATCTTACAATGAGCAGTTCTTC; CDR3aa: CASSFTSGRSYNEQFF
j_gene: TRBJ1-4; v_gene: TRBV2; d_gene: TRBD1; abundance: NA; CDR3nt: TGTGCCAGCATGCGGGACAGTAATGAAAAACTGTTTTTT; CDR3aa: CASMRDSNEKLFF
j_gene: TRBJ2-3; v_gene: TRBV28; d_gene: TRBD2; abundance: NA; CDR3nt: TGTGCCAGCAGGACGGGAGCGGGAGCCGATACGCAGTATTTT; CDR3aa: CASRTGAGADTQYF
j_gene: TRBJ2-7; v_gene: TRBV19; d_gene: NA; abundance: NA; CDR3nt: TGTGCCAGTAGGTATTCTCGGTCGGGAGCCTACGAGCAGTACTTC; CDR3aa: CASRYSRSGAYEQYF
j_gene: TRBJ2-1; v_gene: TRBV4-2; d_gene: NA; abundance: few; CDR3nt: TGTGCCAGCAGCCAAACCTTAGGGACCGGGAACAATGAGCAGTTCTTC; CDR3aa: CASSQTLGTGNNEQFF
j_gene: TRBJ1-2; v_gene: TRBV6-5; d_gene: NA; abundance: NA; CDR3nt: TGTGCCAGCAGTTACTCTGGGGGCAATAATGGCTACACCTTC; CDR3aa: CASSYSGGNNGYTF
j_gene: TRBJ1-2; v_gene: TRBV30; d_gene: NA; abundance: NA; CDR3nt: TGTGCCTGGGACCTGGGCGGCTATGGCTACACCTTC; CDR3aa: CAWDLGGYGYTF
j_gene: TRBJ2-1; v_gene: TRBV30; d_gene: TRBD2; abundance: NA; CDR3nt: TGTGCCTGGATGCGGAAAGGACTAGCGGACCACAATGAGCAGTTCTTC; CDR3aa: CAWMRKGLADHNEQFF
j_gene: TRBJ2-3; v_gene: TRBV20-1; d_gene: TRBD2; abundance: few; CDR3nt: TGCAGTGCCGGGACTAGGCAAACGCAGTATTTT; CDR3aa: CSAGTRQTQYF
j_gene: TRBJ1-5; v_gene: TRBV7-2; d_gene: TRBD1; abundance: NA; CDR3nt: TGTGCCAGCAGCTTTGGACAGGGAGCTCAGCCCCAGCATTTT; CDR3aa: CASSFGQGAQPQHF
j_gene: TRBJ1-5; v_gene: TRBV10-2; d_gene: NA; abundance: few; CDR3nt: TGCGCCAGCAGTGAGTCGAGGTTTAGCAATCAGCCCCAGCATTTT; CDR3aa: CASSESRFSNQPQHF